This T cell receptor (beta chain) was obtained from a study of blood T cell repertoires in COVID-19. About the research overall: Acute-phase and convalescent COVID-19 samples originated in the United States, Italy and Spain.

The CDR3 length is 13 residues. Germline lookup yields CDR1 MNHEY and CDR2 SVGAGI. Between the trimmed V and J ends, which lost 1 base and 4 bases, there was a span of 5 bases. Enrollment of patients from Seattle took place during active infection, with longitudinal follow-up. As originally analysed: Amplified reference gene primers provided the basis for estimating nucleated cell counts. Sequencing was performed with immunoSEQ multiplex PCR; in TCRdb, only in-frame clones are kept and a portion is missing. V, J and clone size derive from that table, while D and trimming were established from the DNA sequence. Among about 220,000 clones, approximately 78% were seen once, and the ten largest hold about 4.8%.

The chain uses TRBV6-5 and TRBJ1-5; D unresolved. The TCR sequence derives from a woman in her 70s with COVID-19, enrolled during active disease. Sequenced sample: peripheral blood. The CDR3 sequence is CASSYLRNQPQHF. The CDR3 region has the DNA TGTGCCAGCAGTTACTTGAGGAATCAGCCCCAGCATTTT.